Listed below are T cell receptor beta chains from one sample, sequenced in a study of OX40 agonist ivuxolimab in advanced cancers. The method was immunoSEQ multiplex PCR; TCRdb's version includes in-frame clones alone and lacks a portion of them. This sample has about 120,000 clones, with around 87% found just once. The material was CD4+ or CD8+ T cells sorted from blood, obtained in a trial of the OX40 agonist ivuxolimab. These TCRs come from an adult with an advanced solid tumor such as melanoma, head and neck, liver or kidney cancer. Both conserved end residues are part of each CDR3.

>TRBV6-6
CASRDTSGGAEQYF
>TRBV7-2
CASSYDLNTEAFF
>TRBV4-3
CASSQEGGYSGNTIYF
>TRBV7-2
CASSLRTGDNEKLFF
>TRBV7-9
CASSRGGLQETQYF
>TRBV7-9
CASSLAPDPYGYTF
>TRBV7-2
CASSANGLVYEQFF
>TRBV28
CASSLLAGGEHLVGAQYF
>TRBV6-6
CASSYILSYEQYF
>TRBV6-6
CASSYIWTGSSEQYF
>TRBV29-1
CSGGQGSNTEAFF
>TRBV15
CATSRGRPGGMGYTF
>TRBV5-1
CASSLGPTRDEKLFF
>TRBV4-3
CASSQGGNGGGRETQYF
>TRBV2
CASTGQSIFGYTF
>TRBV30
CAWSPLAESSYNEQFF
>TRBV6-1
CASRVGGLAQETQYF
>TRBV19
CASSKGQGAETQYF
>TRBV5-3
CARSGSTLPFSGNTIYF
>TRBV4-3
CASSQDWAQRGGELFF